This TCR beta chain comes out of a study of molecular identifiers for immune sequencing clone quantification. Germline CDR1 and CDR2: SGHAT and FQNNGV. CDR3 length: 19 residues. On this clonotype itself: A junction boundary mismatches the germline segment, possibly from a read error.

With listed TCR primers and previously described methods, bulk TCR libraries were prepared. MiXCR, applied by TCRdb to the PCR reads, yields one record per CDR3 protein. This sample has about 640,000 distinct CDR3 sequences; 15% to 20% occur once, and the top ten carry approximately 0.9%. Sorted cells numbering about 19,000 to 1,100,000, with 10%, 30% or 50% RNA, yielded the naive CD8 libraries. As CD8+CD4-CCR7+CD45RA+ cells, naive CD8 T cells were sorted. The sequenced material came from naive CD8+ T cells from blood, with Jurkat cell RNA spiked in. Subset noted: FACS-sorted CD8+CD4-CCR7+CD45RA+ naive T cells. The chain employs TRBV11-2 and TRBJ2-1; 7 bases align to TRBD2. The receptor was isolated from a human donor in good health. Some libraries in this study had Jurkat cell RNA spiked in. The CDR3, as DNA: TGTGCCAGCAGCTCGGGCGCGGTGGTGGCGGGAGACTCCTACAATGAGCGGTTCTTC. It codes for CASSSGAVVAGDSYNERFF.